This is a list of T cell receptor beta chains from one sample in a study of Ad26.COV2.S vaccination and SARS-CoV-2 variants. Using immunoSEQ multiplex PCR, the repertoire was profiled, and TCRdb retains in-frame clones only, with some absent. The data contain 330,000 or so clones, about 90% of them singletons. The sample was peripheral blood, taken in a trial of Ad26.COV2.S vaccine versus placebo. Receptors originate from a person between 18 and 59 years old who received the Ad26.COV2.S COVID-19 vaccine or a placebo. The CDR3 runs from the conserved cysteine through the conserved F or W. The D gene is left open where the match is weak. The size field is filled for only some rows; it gives once, few, many or a size class.

clone_size	j_call	d_call	v_call	cdr3_nt	cdr3_aa
.	TRBJ1-6	TRBD1	TRBV6-1	TGTGCCAGCAGTGAAGCGACAGGGCGGACCCCTAATTCACCCCTCCACTTT	CASSEATGRTPNSPLHF
.	TRBJ1-5	TRBD1	TRBV4-1	TGCGCCAGCAGCCTAGACAGGGGCTGGGAAAATCAGCCCCAGCATTTT	CASSLDRGWENQPQHF
.	TRBJ1-4	TRBD1	TRBV19	TGTGCCAGCCGGTCGCCGGGAAGTACCAGGGGGAATGAAAAACTGTTTTTT	CASRSPGSTRGNEKLFF
once	TRBJ2-3	.	TRBV6-4	TGTGCCAGCAGCTTGGGGCCGAGCACAGATACGCAGTATTTT	CASSLGPSTDTQYF
.	TRBJ1-2	.	TRBV4-3	TGCGCCAGCAGTCAAGAGGTGTATGGCAGACCAAACTATGGCTACACCTTC	CASSQEVYGRPNYGYTF
.	TRBJ1-1	TRBD1	TRBV3-1/TRBV3-2	TGTGCCAGCAGCCAAGAAGGGACAGGCGGTCCCAGGAACACTGAAGCTTTCTTT	CASSQEGTGGPRNTEAFF
once	TRBJ1-4	.	TRBV11-2	TGTGCCAGCAGCCCAACTATACAGTATGAAAAACTGTTTTTT	CASSPTIQYEKLFF
.	TRBJ1-4	.	TRBV5-1	TGCGCCAGCAGCCGGGACATCCGAAATGAAAAACTGTTTTTT	CASSRDIRNEKLFF
.	TRBJ2-1	.	TRBV7-9	TGTGCCAGCAGCCGAGCAGACAATGAGCAGTTCTTC	CASSRADNEQFF
once	TRBJ1-1	.	TRBV29-1	TGCAGCGACCTAGGGGGTAACACTGAAGCTTTCTTT	CSDLGGNTEAFF
.	TRBJ1-1	.	TRBV25-1	TGTGCCAGCAGTGTCGGTGGGAACACTGAAGCTTTCTTT	CASSVGGNTEAFF
once	TRBJ1-2	.	TRBV5-1	TGCGCCAGCAGCTTCCGGGACAACGATTATGGCTACACCTTC	CASSFRDNDYGYTF
.	TRBJ1-2	.	TRBV11-2	TGTGCCAGCAGCCCCACGGAGTTGGATGGCTACACCTTC	CASSPTELDGYTF
.	TRBJ2-6	.	TRBV4-1	TGCGCCAGCAGCCAAGATCCCCCTGCTAGCTCTGGGGCCAACGTCCTGACTTTC	CASSQDPPASSGANVLTF
.	TRBJ1-1	.	TRBV5-1	TGCGCCAGCAGCTCCTCTGGGTTCGGACTTGAAGCTTTCTTT	CASSSSGFGLEAFF
.	TRBJ1-2	.	TRBV29-1	TGCAGCGTTGATAGAGATGGCTACACCTTC	CSVDRDGYTF
.	TRBJ1-5	.	TRBV5-1	TGCGCCCGCCGCGGGGGCCCGGGGGGGGCTTCAAGCAATCAGCCCCAGCATTTT	CARRGGPGGASSNQPQHF
.	TRBJ1-2	TRBD1	TRBV6-5	TGTGCCAGCGATCCCCAGACAGGGACGCTCTATGGCTACACCTTC	CASDPQTGTLYGYTF
.	TRBJ1-1	.	TRBV6-4	TGTGCCAGCCCAAAAACCCTCGGAGTGACGCGTGCTTTCTTT	CASPKTLGVTRAFF
.	TRBJ2-3	.	TRBV4-3	TGCGCCAGCAGCCGAGACAGGGGAGCGGGGACAGATACGCAGTATTTT	CASSRDRGAGTDTQYF
.	TRBJ1-1	TRBD1	TRBV5-1	TGCGCCAGCAGCCTCCGACAGGGGCGAAACACTGAAGCTTTCTTT	CASSLRQGRNTEAFF
.	TRBJ2-5	TRBD2	TRBV3-1/TRBV3-2	TGTGCCAGCAGCCAAGAGGCTAGCGGGAGTTCCCAAGAGACCCAGTACTTC	CASSQEASGSSQETQYF
.	TRBJ2-1	TRBD2	TRBV5-1	TGCGCCAGCAGCCATACTAGCGGGGGGGCCTTCTCCTACAATGAGCAGTTCTTC	CASSHTSGGAFSYNEQFF
.	TRBJ1-6	.	TRBV12-3/TRBV12-4	TGTGCCAGCAGCCTCATCAGGGGCTCACCCCTCCACTTT	CASSLIRGSPLHF